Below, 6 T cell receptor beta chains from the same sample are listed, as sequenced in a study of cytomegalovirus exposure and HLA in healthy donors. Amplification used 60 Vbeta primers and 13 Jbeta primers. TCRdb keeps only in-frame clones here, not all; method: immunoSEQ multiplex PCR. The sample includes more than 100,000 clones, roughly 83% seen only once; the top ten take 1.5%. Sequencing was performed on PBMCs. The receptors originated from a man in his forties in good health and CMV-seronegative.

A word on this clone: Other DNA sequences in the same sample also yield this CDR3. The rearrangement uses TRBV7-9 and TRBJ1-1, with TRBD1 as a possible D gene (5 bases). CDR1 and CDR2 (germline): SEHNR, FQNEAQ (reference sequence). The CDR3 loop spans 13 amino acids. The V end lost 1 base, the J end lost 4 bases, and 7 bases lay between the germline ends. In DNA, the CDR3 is TGTGCCAGCAGCTTAGGGGGCGGCACTGAAGCTTTCTTT. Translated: CASSLGGGTEAFF.

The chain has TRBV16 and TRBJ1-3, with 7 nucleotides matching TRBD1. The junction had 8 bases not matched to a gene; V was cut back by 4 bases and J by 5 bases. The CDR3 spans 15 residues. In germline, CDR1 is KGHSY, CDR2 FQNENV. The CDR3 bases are TGTGCCAGCAGCCCCCCGCACAGGGGTAGAAACACCATATATTTT. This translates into CASSPPHRGRNTIYF.

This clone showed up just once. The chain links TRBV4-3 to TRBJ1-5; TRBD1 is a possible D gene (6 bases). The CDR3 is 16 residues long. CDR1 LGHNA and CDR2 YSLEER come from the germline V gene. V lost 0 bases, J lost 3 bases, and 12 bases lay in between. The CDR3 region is CASSQEGGGNNQPQHF. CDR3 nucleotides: TGCGCCAGCAGCCAAGAAGGGGGGGGCAACAATCAGCCCCAGCATTTT.

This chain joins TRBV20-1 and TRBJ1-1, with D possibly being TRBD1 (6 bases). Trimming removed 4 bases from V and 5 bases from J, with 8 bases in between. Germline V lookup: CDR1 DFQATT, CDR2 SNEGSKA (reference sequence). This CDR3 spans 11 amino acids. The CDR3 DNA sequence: TGCAGTGCTAACAGGGTTACTGAAGCTTTCTTT. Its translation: CSANRVTEAFF.

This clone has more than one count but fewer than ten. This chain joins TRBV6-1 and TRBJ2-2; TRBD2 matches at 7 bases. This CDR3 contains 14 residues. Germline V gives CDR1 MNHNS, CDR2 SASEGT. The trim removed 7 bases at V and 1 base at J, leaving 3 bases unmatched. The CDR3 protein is CASMGGRNTGELFF. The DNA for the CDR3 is TGTGCCAGCATGGGGGGGAGGAACACCGGGGAGCTGTTTTTT.

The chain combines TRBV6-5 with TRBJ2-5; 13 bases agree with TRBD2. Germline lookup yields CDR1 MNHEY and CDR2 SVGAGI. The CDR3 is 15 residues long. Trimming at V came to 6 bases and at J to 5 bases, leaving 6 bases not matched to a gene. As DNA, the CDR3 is TGTGCCAGCAGCCCCGGACTAGCGGGGGTGGAGACCCAGTACTTC. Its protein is CASSPGLAGVETQYF.